This TCR beta chain was observed in a study of OX40 agonist ivuxolimab in advanced cancers. About the study: Patients with hepatocellular carcinoma, melanoma, renal cell or head and neck cancer made up the dose-escalation patients. Past anti-PD-1, anti-PD-L1 or anti-CTLA-4 therapy was accepted, and 40% had received some. Partial responses were achieved by three patients: one hepatocellular carcinoma, two cutaneous melanoma.

The table came from immunoSEQ multiplex PCR; TCRdb's copy has only in-frame clones and leaves some out. The sample includes 58,000 or so clones, 80% to 90% of them seen just once. Trimming took 6 bases from V and 3 from J, leaving 9 bases between them. CDR3 length: 12 residues. CDR1 and CDR2 from the germline V gene are MDHEN and SYDVKM. This TCR was sampled from an adult with an advanced solid tumor such as melanoma, head and neck, liver or kidney cancer. V and J are TRBV28 and TRBJ2-7, with D possibly TRBD1 on 6 matching bases. The material sequenced was CD4+ or CD8+ T cells sorted from blood, taken in a trial of the OX40 agonist ivuxolimab. For the CDR3, the DNA is TGTGCCAGCAGCCCGGACAGCTACGAGCAGTACTTC. Protein product: CASSPDSYEQYF.